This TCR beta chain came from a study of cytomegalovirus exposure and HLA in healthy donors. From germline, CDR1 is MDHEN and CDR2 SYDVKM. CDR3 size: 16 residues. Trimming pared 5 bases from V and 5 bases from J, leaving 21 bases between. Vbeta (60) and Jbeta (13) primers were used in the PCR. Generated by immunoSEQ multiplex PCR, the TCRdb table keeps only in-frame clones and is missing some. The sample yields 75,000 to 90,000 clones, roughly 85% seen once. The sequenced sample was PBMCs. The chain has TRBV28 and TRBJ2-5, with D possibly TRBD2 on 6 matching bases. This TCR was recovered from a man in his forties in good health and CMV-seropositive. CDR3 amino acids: CASSPQTGRRGETQYF. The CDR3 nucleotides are TGTGCCAGCAGTCCCCAGACGGGTCGACGGGGGGAGACCCAGTACTTC. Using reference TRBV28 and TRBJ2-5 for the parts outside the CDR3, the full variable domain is DVKVTQSSRYLVKRTGEKVFLECVQDMDHENMFWYRQDPGLGLRLIYFSYDVKMKEKGDIPEGYSVSREKKERFSLILESASTNQTSMYLCASSPQTGRRGETQYFGPGTRLLVL.